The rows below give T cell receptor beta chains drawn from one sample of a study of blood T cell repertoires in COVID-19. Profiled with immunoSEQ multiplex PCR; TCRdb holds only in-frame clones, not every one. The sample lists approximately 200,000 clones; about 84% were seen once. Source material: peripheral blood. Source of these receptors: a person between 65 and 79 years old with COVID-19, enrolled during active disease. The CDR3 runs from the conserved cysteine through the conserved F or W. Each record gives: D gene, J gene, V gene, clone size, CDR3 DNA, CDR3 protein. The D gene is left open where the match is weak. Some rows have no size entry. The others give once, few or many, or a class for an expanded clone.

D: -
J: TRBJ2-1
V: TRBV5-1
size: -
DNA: TGCGCCAGCAGCAGGGACCAGGGGGGAAACAATGAGCAGTTCTTC
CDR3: CASSRDQGGNNEQFF

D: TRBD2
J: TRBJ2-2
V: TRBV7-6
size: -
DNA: TGTGCCAGCAGCTTACTAGCGGGGGGGAACACCGGGGAGCTGTTTTTT
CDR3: CASSLLAGGNTGELFF

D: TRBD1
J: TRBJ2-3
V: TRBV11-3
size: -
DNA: TGTGCCAGCAGCGCCAGGGGGCTGGATACGCAGTATTTT
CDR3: CASSARGLDTQYF

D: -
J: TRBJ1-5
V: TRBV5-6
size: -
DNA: TGTGCCAGCAGCTTGGGCTTTGGCAGAAGCAATCAGCCCCAGCATTTT
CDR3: CASSLGFGRSNQPQHF

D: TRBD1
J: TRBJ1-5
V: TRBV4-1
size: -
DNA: TGCGCCAGCAGCCAGATGGACAGGGACCATCAGCCCCAGCATTTT
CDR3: CASSQMDRDHQPQHF

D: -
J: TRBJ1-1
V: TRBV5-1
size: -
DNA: TGCGCCAGCAGCGGAGAACAGGTATCGAGAGTCACTGAAGCTTTCTTT
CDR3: CASSGEQVSRVTEAFF

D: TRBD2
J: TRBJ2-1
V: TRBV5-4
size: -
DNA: TGTGCCGGTCTTACTAGCGGGAGAGACAATGAGCAGTTCTTC
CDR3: CAGLTSGRDNEQFF

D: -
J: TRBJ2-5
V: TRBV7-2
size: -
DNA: TGTGCCAGCAGCGCTGGACTAGCCCCAGGGGGGGAGACCCAGTACTTC
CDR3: CASSAGLAPGGETQYF

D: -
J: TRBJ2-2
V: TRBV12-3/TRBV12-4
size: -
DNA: TGTGCCAGCAGGAGGGTCGAGCTGTTTTTT
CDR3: CASRRVELFF

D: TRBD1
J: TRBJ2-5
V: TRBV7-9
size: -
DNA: TGTGCCAGCAGCTTAAGGCAGGGGGTAATGGAGACCCAGTACTTC
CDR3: CASSLRQGVMETQYF

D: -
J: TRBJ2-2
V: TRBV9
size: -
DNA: TGTGCCAGCAGCGCTGTCCTAGTCGCCGGGGAGCTGTTTTTT
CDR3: CASSAVLVAGELFF

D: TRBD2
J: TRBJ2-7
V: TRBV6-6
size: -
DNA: TGTGCCAGCACTCAAATAGCGGGAGCTGGCTCCGAGCAGTACTTC
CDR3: CASTQIAGAGSEQYF

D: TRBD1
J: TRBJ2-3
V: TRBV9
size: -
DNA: TGTGCCAGCAACGTGGACGGACAGGGGGTTTTTGATACGCAGTATTTT
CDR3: CASNVDGQGVFDTQYF

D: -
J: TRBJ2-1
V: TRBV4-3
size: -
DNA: TGCGCCAGCAGCCTTACAGGGTCGCCTGCACGGTTCTTC
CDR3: CASSLTGSPARFF

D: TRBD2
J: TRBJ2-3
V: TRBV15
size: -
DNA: TGTGCCACCAGTGGACTAGCCACAGATACGCAGTATTTT
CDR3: CATSGLATDTQYF

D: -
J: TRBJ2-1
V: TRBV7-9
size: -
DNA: TGTGCCAGCATCGCCGCTAGCTATGGCGAGCAGTTCTTC
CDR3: CASIAASYGEQFF

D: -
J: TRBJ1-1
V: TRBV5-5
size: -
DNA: TGTGCCAGCAGCTTTATGGGCGAGAACACTGAAGCTTTCTTT
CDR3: CASSFMGENTEAFF

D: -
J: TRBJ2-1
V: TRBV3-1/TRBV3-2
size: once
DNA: TGTGCCAGCAGCCAAGTTGACGGGGACACAATCCCCTACAATGAGCAGTTCTTC
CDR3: CASSQVDGDTIPYNEQFF

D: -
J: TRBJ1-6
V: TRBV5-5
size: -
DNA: TGTGCCAGCAGCCCGCAGGGGAGCTCCTATAATTCACCCCTCCACTTT
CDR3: CASSPQGSSYNSPLHF

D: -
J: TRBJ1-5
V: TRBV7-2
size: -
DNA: TGTGCCAGCAGCACGCAGACTAATCAGCCCCAGCATTTT
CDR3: CASSTQTNQPQHF

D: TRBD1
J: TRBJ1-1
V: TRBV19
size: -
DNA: TGTGCCAGTAGATTTACAGGGGAAAACACTGAAGCTTTCTTT
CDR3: CASRFTGENTEAFF